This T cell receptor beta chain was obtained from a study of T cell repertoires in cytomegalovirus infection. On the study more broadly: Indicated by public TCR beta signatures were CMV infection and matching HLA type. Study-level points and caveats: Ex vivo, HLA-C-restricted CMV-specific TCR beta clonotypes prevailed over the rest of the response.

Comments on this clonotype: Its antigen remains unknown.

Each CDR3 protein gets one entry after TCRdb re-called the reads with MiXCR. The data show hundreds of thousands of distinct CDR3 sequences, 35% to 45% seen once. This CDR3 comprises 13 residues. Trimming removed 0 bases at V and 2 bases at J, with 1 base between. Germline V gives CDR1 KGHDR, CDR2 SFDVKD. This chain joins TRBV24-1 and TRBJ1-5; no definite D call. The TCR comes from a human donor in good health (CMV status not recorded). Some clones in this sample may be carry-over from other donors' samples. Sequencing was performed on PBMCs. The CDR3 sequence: CATSDLGNQPQHF. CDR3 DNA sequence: TGTGCCACCAGTGATTTGGGCAATCAGCCCCAGCATTTT.